The entry below gives a single T cell receptor beta chain sequence along with its context. The table lists this clonotype with many counts. It has no known antigen specificity. Base qualities are not at hand, and no much larger clone is one base apart. The data are from a study of regulatory T cells in long-lasting Graves disease (dated by TCRdb to the early 2020s). Some background on the complete study: Newly diagnosed Graves' disease patients had taken antithyroid drugs for less than 3 months. Patients with persistent Graves' disease were compared with patients with newly diagnosed Graves' disease using TCR sequencing and RNA sequencing of peripheral blood. The study was conducted in China and was registered as a clinical trial. TCR sequencing covered roughly 13 persistent and some 20 newly diagnosed Graves' disease patients, some 33 samples in total. The paper's findings and limits, for the study overall: The authors acknowledged the small sample size as a limitation that may reduce accuracy. TRBV28, TRBJ1-2 and TRBJ2-5 were preferentially used in persistent disease, while TRBV20-1 and TRBJ2-1 were favored in newly diagnosed disease. Only peripheral blood was studied, because thyroid tissue, the primary lesion, was inaccessible. Persistent Graves' disease patients showed lower TCR Shannon entropy and fewer highly expanded clones than newly diagnosed patients, suggesting clonal expansion. Patients with persistent disease shared more public clonotypes (approximately 2,500) than newly diagnosed patients did (around 980). Sequencing and analysis were limited to the TCR beta chain.

V is shortened by 6 bases, J by 4 bases, and the region joining them spans 11 bases. The germline V gene specifies SGDLS as CDR1 and YYNGEE as CDR2. Counted from cysteine to phenylalanine, this CDR3 has 14 amino acids. CDR3 DNA only is kept here, 42 bases in frame from base 1. The library was prepared using multiplex PCR. TCRdb lists the instrument as Illumina HiSeq 4000. CDR3 regions were amplified by Arm-PCR with iRepertoire HTBI primers to construct TCR beta libraries. Gel purification was performed on PCR products prior to sequencing. The paper's data handling went like this. Gene usage analysis of CDR3 amino acid clonotypes relied on the approximately 68 TRBV and over 13 TRBJ segments identified across samples. COPE and FqMerger were used to merge filtered high-quality paired reads into contigs. BLAST was used to align contigs to the IMGT TRBV, TRBD and TRBJ reference genes, and CDR3 was defined following IMGT. Highly expanded clones were defined as clonotypes with a frequency above 0.1%. Repertoire diversity was measured by Shannon entropy, and V-J evenness by the Gini coefficient. Public clonotypes were defined as clonotypes shared by more than one individual. Through fastp at Q25 and MiXCR, TCRdb rebuilt clones from the public reads, retaining in-frame beta chains. One record per CDR3 amino acid sequence lists the most common genes and DNA. The V and J calls reflect TCRdb's pipeline rather than the authors' work. This sample holds 400,000 to 550,000 distinct CDR3 sequences; about 16% were observed only once. 20% to 25% of the sample is held by the ten biggest clonotypes.

Sample time point, as interpreted from the label and publication: newly diagnosed GD, antithyroid drugs for less than 3 months. For both TCR sequencing and RNA sequencing, RNA was extracted from PBMCs in TRIzol. The diagnosis of Graves' disease was made according to American Thyroid Association guidelines. Patients for the study were recruited at an endocrinology department in Xi'an, China. From each patient, 8 to 10 milliliters of peripheral blood was collected into an EDTA anticoagulant tube. Ficoll Paque Plus density gradient separation was used to isolate PBMCs, and no further T cell sorting was performed. An Agilent 2100 Bioanalyzer and agarose gel were used to assess RNA quality, and a NanoDrop 2000 was used to measure RNA concentration. Another study also made use of these data, one on T cells in Graves' hyperthyroidism and ophthalmopathy. According to the second study: Stable Graves' hyperthyroidism was defined as the absence of progression to ophthalmopathy over 18 months of follow-up. The hyperthyroidism patients were between 18 and 65 years old and newly diagnosed, with a disease duration of less than 2 months. Exclusion was applied to patients with uncontrolled infections, other autoimmune diseases, pregnancy or lactation. Diagnoses were established on the basis of clinical symptoms, serum thyroxine and TRAb, thyroid ultrasound, and orbital computed tomography. The TCR CDR3 was subjected to a first round of RT-PCR using the HTBI primer set and the Qiagen OneStep RT-PCR kit. Blood samples also contained most of the expanded thyroid clonotypes (frequency above 0.001), which suggests that blood repertoires may reflect thyroid immune responses. Ophthalmopathy was separated from stable hyperthyroidism by a 13 V-J signature model, with around 90% sensitivity and just over 81% specificity obtained in cross-validation and 80%/75% obtained in testing. In validation, the model predicted progression to ophthalmopathy with approximately 70% sensitivity and approximately 78% specificity, a median of around 6.6 months before onset. To identify TCR V-J signatures that set the groups apart, the researchers used a discovery cohort of approximately 98 patients, made up of roughly 40 with Graves' ophthalmopathy and approximately 57 with stable Graves' hyperthyroidism. Whether ophthalmopathy could be predicted prospectively was tested in an independent validation cohort made up of some 20 hyperthyroidism patients plus 17 patients who later progressed to ophthalmopathy. The 100 discovery patients were divided at random into training and test sets in a 7:3 ratio. The study also compared thyroid tissue and blood T-cell repertoires from several Graves' hyperthyroidism patients. Following sampling, methimazole starting at 30 mg daily was given to hyperthyroidism patients, and high-dose intravenous methylprednisolone was given to ophthalmopathy patients. A second multiplex PCR round built the libraries, followed by size selection and purification. The libraries were sequenced on an Illumina HiSeq2000 using paired-end 100 bp reads. Raw data were processed with SOAPnuke, discarding reads with adapters, uncalled bases, mean Phred below 15, or no exact constant-primer or identifier match. COPE v1.2.5 was used to merge high-quality paired reads, and clonotypes were defined as unique nucleotide sequences. Clonotypes were aligned to IMGT TRBV, TRBD and TRBJ reference segments using MiTCR v1.1. The analysis was restricted to V-J combinations with a frequency above 0.0001, which together covered about 99% of the repertoires. The TCS score was defined as F50 (clonal expansion) divided by E x V (chaos), with BLOSUM62-based TCRdist calculated between CDR3 peptides within each V-J. Welch's t-statistics and random forest reduced around 550 V-J features to 10 to 15, which were used in a naive Bayes classifier (R e1071). No statistical method was used to set the sample size in advance, and investigators knew the group allocation. The paper describes TCR Vbeta CDR3 sequencing of 140 or so peripheral blood samples, made up of some 40 ophthalmopathy patients, roughly 72 hyperthyroidism patients and some 17 progressor patients.

In this chain, TRBV9 is recombined with TRBJ2-6; the D gene identity is not certain. This specimen consisted of peripheral blood mononuclear cells (PBMCs), obtained at new diagnosis, from a patient treated with antithyroid drugs. This sequence originates from a woman in her late teens or twenties with Graves disease. Donor details come from another sample of the same person, matched by shared clones. CDR3 protein: CASTRGAGANVLTF. Here is the DNA: TGTGCCAGCACGCGCGGTGCCGGGGCCAACGTCCTGACTTTC.